This T cell receptor beta chain was profiled in a study of T cells after yellow fever vaccination. This CDR3 has 13 amino acids. CDR1 is MNHEY, CDR2 SVGEGT, per germline. Trimming cost V 2 bases and J 9 bases, with 11 bases left between them. Each CDR3 protein is one row after TCRdb ran MiXCR on the 5' RACE reads. The sample lists a few hundred thousand distinct CDR3 sequences, around 4.5% occurring once. This clonotype has ten or more counts. The rearrangement uses TRBV6-2 or TRBV6-3 and TRBJ2-1, with D tentatively TRBD1 or TRBD2 (5 bases each). The receptor's source is a man in his late teens or twenties who received the YFV17D yellow fever vaccine. The source was PBMCs, collected 15 days after the yellow fever booster vaccination. The CDR3 region has the DNA TGTGCCAGCAGTTACGGGACCCCTTTTGAGCAGTTCTTC. Protein: CASSYGTPFEQFF.